This is a list of T cell receptor beta chains from one sample in a study of CD8+ T cells in alopecia areata. Assay used: immunoSEQ multiplex PCR; TCRdb lists only in-frame clones, some missing. The sample shows 150,000 or so clones, around 58% of them seen only once. This specimen consisted of CD4+ T cells sorted from blood, obtained at week 0. Receptors originate from a human donor with alopecia areata. Each CDR3 is given with its conserved first and last residue. Fields, in order: CDR3 length, V gene, CDR3 protein.

length: 12; V: TRBV9; CDR3: CASSSREETQFF
length: 14; V: TRBV4-3; CDR3: CASSQRPDGGTQYF
length: 13; V: TRBV15; CDR3: CATSRPPGNTQYF
length: 13; V: TRBV29-1; CDR3: CSVEAQKGTEAFF
length: 12; V: TRBV12-5; CDR3: CASGTGKSPLHF
length: 15; V: TRBV5-1; CDR3: CASSLGQGNTGELFF
length: 14; V: TRBV7-2; CDR3: CASSLMWGDQPQHF
length: 15; V: TRBV29-1; CDR3: CSVKLGTGNNQPQHF
length: 13; V: TRBV27; CDR3: CASASRGFYEQYF
length: 15; V: TRBV6-5; CDR3: CASSHSSGGTDTQYF
length: 13; V: TRBV27; CDR3: CASSGHPQETQYF
length: 15; V: TRBV7-8; CDR3: CASHRTGGHTGELFF
length: 14; V: TRBV30; CDR3: CAWRSRAPNYGYTF
length: 14; V: TRBV5-6; CDR3: CASSLWAGGLIQYF
length: 18; V: TRBV18; CDR3: CASSPPTGSSSGTGELFF
length: 14; V: TRBV30; CDR3: CAWRLLPGDTEAFF
length: 13; V: TRBV7-9; CDR3: CASSLGTANVLTF
length: 15; V: TRBV5-6; CDR3: CASSLRGYRSETQYF
length: 14; V: TRBV29-1; CDR3: CSVETPSGGNEQFF
length: 14; V: TRBV14; CDR3: CASSQMGVWYEQYF
length: 12; V: TRBV30; CDR3: CAGVDLNYGYTF
length: 14; V: TRBV29-1; CDR3: CSGGGTGGSYEQYF
length: 12; V: TRBV30; CDR3: CAWSAANYGYTF
length: 9; V: TRBV12-5; CDR3: CASRCGYTF